What follows are 5 T cell receptor beta chains derived from one specimen sequenced in a study of blood T cell repertoires in COVID-19 (dated by TCRdb to 2020 to 2021). Library preparation used the immunoSEQ multiplex PCR assay. This immuneACCESS table, as held by TCRdb, lists in-frame sequences with V and J called but not all clones. Of the missing ones, under half trace to an unresolved V gene in checked studies; the others have no known cause. The sample has around 150,000 clones on record, around 85% of them singletons. The ten largest clones capture more than 5% of the sample. The specimen was peripheral blood. These receptors were obtained from a human donor in a cohort sampled during active COVID-19.

The chain links TRBV2 to TRBJ1-5, with 9 bases identical to TRBD1. Germline assignment: CDR1 SNHLY and CDR2 FYNNEI. The CDR3 loop spans 15 amino acids. V shed 6 bases, J shed 7 bases, and the junction held 10 bases outside the gene matches. The CDR3 DNA reads TGTGCCAGCAGGGGGGACAGGGAAAGGGGGCAGCCCCAGCATTTT. Translating gives CASRGDRERGQPQHF.

This chain uses TRBV3-1 (or the pseudogene TRBV3-2) with TRBJ1-5; D ambiguous. V was trimmed by 1 base and J by 4 bases, leaving 14 bases between them. The V gene's germline CDR1 is LGHDT and CDR2 YNNKEL (reference sequence). The CDR3 length is 16 residues. CDR3 in amino acids: CASSQGLAGGNQPQHF. The CDR3 DNA sequence: TGTGCCAGCAGCCAAGGTCTCGCTGGAGGGAATCAGCCCCAGCATTTT.

This clone was observed a handful of times. The chain combines TRBV5-1 with TRBJ2-3, with 7 positions matching TRBD1. V trimming: 2 bases; J trimming: 3 bases; junction bases outside the gene matches: 9. CDR3 length: 16 amino acids. Germline CDR1 reads SGHRS; CDR2 reads YFSETQ. CDR3 region: CASSLQVGGRTDTQYF. The CDR3, as DNA: TGCGCCAGCAGCTTACAAGTAGGGGGCCGGACAGATACGCAGTATTTT. Complete variable domain (other parts from reference TRBV5-1 and TRBJ2-3): KAGVTQTPRYLIKTRGQQVTLSCSPISGHRSVSWYQQTPGQGLQFLFEYFSETQRNKGNFPGRFSGRQFSNSRSEMNVSTLELGDSALYLCASSLQVGGRTDTQYFGPGTRLTVL.

This chain uses TRBV30 with TRBJ2-3, with 8 bases aligning to TRBD1. V was pared by 2 bases and J by 0 bases, with 7 bases of the junction left unmatched. CDR3 size: 16 residues. CDR1 and CDR2 (germline): GTSNPN, SVGIG (reference sequence). In DNA form, the CDR3 reads TGTGCCTGGAGTCCCGGCCGGGACAGGAGCACAGATACGCAGTATTTT. It encodes CAWSPGRDRSTDTQYF. The entire variable domain, with the rest obtained from reference TRBV30 and TRBJ2-3, is as follows: SQTIHQWPATLVQPVGSPLSLECTVEGTSNPNLYWYRQAAGRGLQLLFYSVGIGQISSEVPQNLSASRPQDRQFILSSKKLLLSDSGFYLCAWSPGRDRSTDTQYFGPGTRLTVL.

The DNA of the CDR3 is TGCGCCAGCAGCCAAAGTGAGGGGGCCTTAAATCAGCCCCAGCATTTT. Translation: CASSQSEGALNQPQHF. The rearrangement uses TRBV4-1 and TRBJ1-5, with 7 bases lining up with TRBD1. Germline V lookup: CDR1 MGHRA, CDR2 YSYEKL. This CDR3 has 16 residues. With 2 bases clipped from V and 4 bases from J, the junction kept 8 bases outside the gene matches.